These 30 T cell receptor beta chains were all obtained from the same sample, sequenced in a study of beta chain features in type 1 diabetes. Study observations and caveats: Among patients with Type 1 diabetes, TCRB CDR3s were moderately but significantly shorter in every one of the four CD4+ subsets.

Their antigens remain unidentified. Sequenced material consisted of expressed TCRB transcripts (all of the isolated RNA was reverse transcribed). Clones were sequenced by immunoSEQ multiplex PCR, and TCRdb holds only the in-frame ones, with some missing. Of around 150,000 clones listed, around 63% are singletons. The specimen was naive CD4+ T cells from blood. These receptors were collected from a man younger than 40 with type 1 diabetes.

The chain carries TRBV20-1 and TRBJ2-1; 8 bases line up with TRBD2. V lost 6 bases to trimming and J lost 8 bases; unmatched junction nucleotides: 3. The CDR3 is 11 amino acids. The germline gives CDR1 DFQATT, CDR2 SNEGSKA (reference sequence). The CDR3 protein is CSASGGYEQFF. CDR3 bases: TGCAGTGCCTCGGGGGGGTATGAGCAGTTCTTC.

V gene TRBV4-3 combines with J gene TRBJ1-4; no firm D call. Germline assignment: CDR1 LGHNA and CDR2 YSLEER. This CDR3 comprises 17 residues. V lost 0 bases to trimming and J lost 4 bases, with 15 bases between them. The CDR3 DNA sequence: TGCGCCAGCAGCCAAGACCTCCTGGACGGCTATAATGAAAAACTGTTTTTT. It yields the protein CASSQDLLDGYNEKLFF.

This chain connects TRBV2 to TRBJ2-1, with a tentative D call TRBD1 (5 bases). V lost 2 bases and J 5 bases, leaving 13 bases between the germline ends. Germline V gives CDR1 SNHLY, CDR2 FYNNEI. This CDR3 has 15 amino acids. CDR3 nucleotide sequence: TGTGCCAGCAGTGAAAGGCGACAGATCCACAATGAGCAGTTCTTC. Translating gives CASSERRQIHNEQFF.

V gene TRBV5-1 combines with J gene TRBJ2-1; 11 bases align to TRBD2. From germline, CDR1 is SGHRS and CDR2 YFSETQ. This CDR3 spans 15 amino acids. After removal of 1 base from V and 6 bases from J, the junction contained 3 bases not matched to a gene. The CDR3 coding sequence is TGCGCCAGCAGCTTGAGACTAGCGGGGTCCAATGAGCAGTTCTTC. Its protein product is CASSLRLAGSNEQFF. The whole variable domain, filled in from reference TRBV5-1 and TRBJ2-1, reads KAGVTQTPRYLIKTRGQQVTLSCSPISGHRSVSWYQQTPGQGLQFLFEYFSETQRNKGNFPGRFSGRQFSNSRSEMNVSTLELGDSALYLCASSLRLAGSNEQFFGPGTRLTVL.

V usage is TRBV30 and J usage is TRBJ1-4; D gene unclear. Trimming left V 1 base short and J 0 bases short, with 6 bases between. The germline gives CDR1 GTSNPN, CDR2 SVGIG (reference sequence). There are 14 residues in the CDR3. The CDR3 sequence is CAWSGAATNEKLFF. CDR3 nucleotide sequence: TGTGCCTGGAGTGGGGCAGCAACTAATGAAAAACTGTTTTTT.

The chain's CDR3 is CASSSSGGSYNEQFF. The DNA for the CDR3 is TGTGCCAGCAGCTCCAGCGGGGGCTCCTACAATGAGCAGTTCTTC. The J gene is TRBJ2-1, the V gene TRBV9; 8 positions agree with TRBD2. CDR3 length: 15 residues. CDR1 is SGDLS, CDR2 YYNGEE, per germline. Losses at the gene ends were 4 bases for V and 0 bases for J; bases not matched to a gene: 3.

This clone has just a few counts. The chain recombines TRBV29-1 with TRBJ1-3; no clear D gene. V lost 2 bases, J lost 2 bases, and 7 bases lay in between. The CDR3 is 13 residues long. CDR1 is SQVTM and CDR2 is ANQGSEA in the germline V gene. The CDR3 DNA reads as TGCAGCGTTGAACATTCCCCTGGAAACACCATATATTTT. Translating it yields CSVEHSPGNTIYF.

In its sample, this clone was seen a few times. This rearrangement joins TRBV7-6 to TRBJ2-6, with TRBD1 identical over 8 bases. The J segment lost 1 base and the V segment lost 2 bases, leaving 4 bases of the junction unmatched. This CDR3 region has 17 residues. CDR1 and CDR2 (germline): SGHVS, FNYEAQ. CDR3 protein: CASSLYGTGSGANVLTF. The CDR3 nucleotides are TGTGCCAGCAGCTTATACGGGACAGGATCTGGGGCCAACGTCCTGACTTTC.

In nucleotides, the CDR3 is TGCGCCAGCAGCCACGGCAGCGGGGATTCACCCCTCCACTTT. It is translated as CASSHGSGDSPLHF. The V and J genes are TRBV5-1 and TRBJ1-6; D gene uncertain. The CDR3 length is 14 residues. Trimming cost V 4 bases and J 8 bases, with 13 bases left between them. CDR1 and CDR2 from the germline V gene are SGHRS and YFSETQ.

This clone was seen more than once but under ten times. The chain is built from TRBV25-1 and TRBJ2-7; D may be TRBD1 or TRBD2 (5 bases each). Germline CDR1 MGHDK, CDR2 SYGVNS. This CDR3 has 13 residues. V lost 2 bases, J lost 2 bases, and 7 bases lay in between. The CDR3 DNA follows: TGTGCCAGCAGTGAACCGGGGCCCTACGAGCAGTACTTC. Translating gives CASSEPGPYEQYF.

In regard to this clone: Without the conserved terminal phenylalanine or tryptophan, this CDR3 likely stems from a read error. It is unclear where the CDR3 begins or ends on the DNA, so no DNA is shown, and the CDR3 is as TCRdb lists it. The chain combines TRBV2 with TRBJ2-7; the table's D call of TRBD1 was not tested on the DNA. Germline V gene data show CDR1 as SNHLY and CDR2 as FYNNEI. The CDR3 is 12 residues long, ends included. The CDR3 protein is CASSEARQARGL.

In DNA, the CDR3 is TGTGCCACCAGCTTCAGGAGCACAGATACGCAGTATTTT. Translated: CATSFRSTDTQYF. The V and J genes are TRBV15 and TRBJ2-3; D call uncertain. Per germline, CDR1 LNHNV and CDR2 YYDKDF (reference sequence). The germline V and J ends were trimmed by 5 bases and 0 bases, with 6 bases remaining between them. The length of the CDR3 is 13 residues.

The V call is TRBV7-9, the J call TRBJ2-3; 8 bases align to TRBD1. Looked up from germline, CDR1 is SEHNR and CDR2 is FQNEAQ (reference sequence). Losses at the gene ends were 8 bases for V and 1 base for J; bases not matched to a gene: 11. This CDR3 comprises 16 residues. In DNA form, the CDR3 reads TGTGCCAGCTCCCCACCAGTGGGACAGGGCACAGATACGCAGTATTTT. Protein: CASSPPVGQGTDTQYF.

V usage is TRBV4-3 and J usage is TRBJ2-3; TRBD2 agrees at 8 bases. Looked up from germline, CDR1 is LGHNA and CDR2 is YSLEER. V trimming: 0 bases; J trimming: 4 bases; junction bases outside the gene matches: 9. The CDR3 covers 17 residues. CDR3 sequence: CASSQDSAGGTADTQYF. CDR3 in DNA: TGCGCCAGCAGCCAAGATTCGGCGGGGGGAACGGCAGATACGCAGTATTTT.

The rearrangement links TRBV29-1 to TRBJ1-1; the D is unclear. Germline values: CDR1 SQVTM, CDR2 ANQGSEA. The ends were cut back, 4 bases at V and 1 base at J, with 10 bases in the middle. This CDR3 contains 13 residues. The CDR3 region has the DNA TGCAGCGTTGTTAACGAGCGGAACACTGAAGCTTTCTTT. Its protein product is CSVVNERNTEAFF.

The V and J genes are TRBV7-9 and TRBJ1-1; TRBD1 matches 7 bases. Germline V gene sequence: CDR1 SEHNR, CDR2 FQNEAQ (reference sequence). The CDR3 has 15 amino acids. V was clipped by 5 bases and J by 0 bases; unmatched bases: 6. The CDR3 nucleotides read TGTGCCAGCAGCCACGTACAGGGGATGAACACTGAAGCTTTCTTT. Its translation is CASSHVQGMNTEAFF.

The V gene is TRBV15, the J gene TRBJ2-7; a weak D match, TRBD1 (5 bases). CDR1 and CDR2 from the germline V gene are LNHNV and YYDKDF (reference sequence). V was shortened by 0 bases and J by 6 bases, with 18 bases between the two germline ends. The CDR3 has 16 residues. CDR3 DNA: TGTGCCACCAGCAGAGATAGGGTTATCGGAAGGGGCGAGCAGTACTTC. It yields the protein CATSRDRVIGRGEQYF.

DNA for the CDR3: TGTGCCTGGAGGGCTGGTGAAAAACTGTTTTTT. Protein: CAWRAGEKLFF. The chain uses TRBV30 and TRBJ1-4, with D hard to call. Trimming cost V 3 bases and J 7 bases, with 6 bases left between them. CDR1 is GTSNPN and CDR2 is SVGIG in the germline V gene (reference sequence). CDR3 length: 11 amino acids.

This clone has only one observation. This chain uses TRBV30 with TRBJ2-7, with D perhaps matching TRBD1 (6 bases). Germline V gives CDR1 GTSNPN, CDR2 SVGIG (reference sequence). The CDR3 sequence is 15 residues long. V lost 2 bases, J lost 2 bases, and 16 bases lay in between. The CDR3 protein is CAWSLRGRTTYEQYF. CDR3 nucleotides: TGTGCCTGGAGTCTCAGGGGACGTACAACCTACGAGCAGTACTTC.

The chain recombines TRBV29-1 with TRBJ2-5, with 13 bases aligning to TRBD2. Germline assignment: CDR1 SQVTM and CDR2 ANQGSEA. Trimming at V came to 4 bases and at J to 5 bases, leaving 7 bases not matched to a gene. This CDR3 contains 15 residues. Written as DNA, the CDR3 is TGCAGCGTTGGGCCCGGGACTAGCGGGGTCGAGACCCAGTACTTC. The encoded protein is CSVGPGTSGVETQYF.

This clone occurred once. The rearrangement uses TRBV6-6 and TRBJ1-6; tentative D call: TRBD1 (5 bases). Trimming took off 3 bases at V and 8 bases at J, with 11 bases between the two ends. The CDR3 loop spans 14 amino acids. Per the germline V gene, CDR1 is MNHNY and CDR2 is SVGAGI (reference sequence). As DNA, the CDR3 is TGTGCCAGCAGTTATCCAGGGAAGGATTCACCCCTCCACTTT. Amino acids: CASSYPGKDSPLHF.

This clone was found a few times. This chain uses TRBV7-2 with TRBJ2-5, with TRBD1 matching 9 bases. This CDR3 has 17 residues. V shed 3 bases, J shed 2 bases, and the junction held 10 bases outside the gene matches. CDR1 and CDR2 (germline): SGHTA, FQGNSA. Here the CDR3 reads CASSLDFGTGKQETQYF. As DNA, the CDR3 is TGTGCCAGCAGCTTGGACTTCGGGACAGGGAAGCAAGAGACCCAGTACTTC.

The CDR3 nucleotides read TGTGCCATCAGTGAAGGAGTCACACAGTTCACAGATACGCAGTATTTT. Its translation is CAISEGVTQFTDTQYF. The chain employs TRBV10-3 and TRBJ2-3; D gene unclear. In germline, CDR1 is ENHRY, CDR2 SYGVKD. This CDR3 comprises 16 residues. The V end lost 3 bases, the J end lost 2 bases, and 15 bases lay between the germline ends.

The chain has TRBV20-1 and TRBJ2-7, with D tentatively TRBD1 or TRBD2 (5 bases each). Germline CDR1 DFQATT, CDR2 SNEGSKA (reference sequence). V was trimmed by 7 bases and J by 4 bases, leaving 11 bases between them. The CDR3 is 11 amino acids. CDR3 DNA: TGCAGTGAAGAGGGGCAGTACGAGCAGTACTTC. Encoded protein: CSEEGQYEQYF.

As for this clone: Other DNA sequences in the sample encode the same CDR3. The rearrangement joins TRBV30 to TRBJ2-2; D not certain. The CDR3 totals 11 residues. Trimming took 1 base from V and 5 from J, leaving 2 bases between them. Germline CDR1 GTSNPN, CDR2 SVGIG (reference sequence). The DNA of the CDR3 is TGTGCCTGGAGTGGGACCGGGGAGCTGTTTTTT. It yields the protein CAWSGTGELFF.

CDR3 DNA sequence: TGTGCCACCAGCAGAGCCTTCCCAGATACGCAGTATTTT. Its translation is CATSRAFPDTQYF. V and J are TRBV15 and TRBJ2-3, with D uncertain. V was pared by 1 base and J by 4 bases, with 6 bases between. The CDR3 spans 13 residues. CDR1 and CDR2 (germline): LNHNV, YYDKDF (reference sequence).

The chain combines TRBV25-1 with TRBJ2-1, with D tentatively TRBD1 or TRBD2 (5 bases each). The CDR3 loop spans 12 amino acids. Germline V gene lookup returns CDR1 MGHDK and CDR2 SYGVNS. V was shortened by 5 bases and J by 7 bases, with 9 bases between the two germline ends. CDR3 region: CASSLGENEQFF. In DNA form, the CDR3 reads TGTGCCAGCAGTCTGGGGGAAAATGAGCAGTTCTTC.

Only a few counts were recorded for this clone. V usage is TRBV25-1 and J usage is TRBJ2-3, with unresolved D. Deletions cut 6 bases from V and 9 bases from J, with 10 bases between. Germline loops: CDR1 MGHDK, CDR2 SYGVNS. There are 11 residues in the CDR3. This chain's CDR3 is CASSVKDTQYF. DNA for the CDR3: TGTGCCAGCAGCGTTAAGGACACGCAGTATTTT.

The chain links TRBV10-3 to TRBJ2-7; 8 bases are shared with TRBD1. J lost 4 bases, V lost 2 bases, and 4 bases had no gene match. This CDR3 spans 14 amino acids. Germline V gene lookup returns CDR1 ENHRY and CDR2 SYGVKD. The CDR3 protein is CAISEPGQEYEQYF. In DNA form, the CDR3 reads TGTGCCATCAGTGAGCCGGGACAGGAGTACGAGCAGTACTTC.

This clone was seen a few times. V usage is TRBV30 and J usage is TRBJ1-3; no clear D. Per the germline V gene, CDR1 is GTSNPN and CDR2 is SVGIG (reference sequence). The CDR3 has 14 amino acids. Trimming removed 3 bases from V and 0 bases from J, with 9 bases in between. CDR3 sequence reads: CAWRDFNSGNTIYF. CDR3 coding DNA: TGTGCCTGGAGGGACTTCAACTCTGGAAACACCATATATTTT.